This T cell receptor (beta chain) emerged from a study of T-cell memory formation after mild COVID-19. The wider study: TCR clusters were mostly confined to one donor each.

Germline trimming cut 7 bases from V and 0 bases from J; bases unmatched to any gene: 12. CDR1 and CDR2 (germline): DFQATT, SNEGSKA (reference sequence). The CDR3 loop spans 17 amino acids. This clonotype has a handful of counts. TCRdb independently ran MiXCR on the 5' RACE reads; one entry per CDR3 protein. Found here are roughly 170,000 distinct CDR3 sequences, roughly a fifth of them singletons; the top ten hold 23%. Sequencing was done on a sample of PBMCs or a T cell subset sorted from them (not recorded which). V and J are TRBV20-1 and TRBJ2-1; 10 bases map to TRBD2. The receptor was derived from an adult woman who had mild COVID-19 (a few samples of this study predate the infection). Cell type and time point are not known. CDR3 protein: CSVSRLAGDFSYNEQFF. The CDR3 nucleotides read TGCAGTGTATCCCGGCTAGCGGGAGATTTCTCCTACAATGAGCAGTTCTTC.